This T cell receptor (beta chain) was identified in a study of patients and donors after allogeneic stem cell transplantation. The germline gives CDR1 SGDLS, CDR2 YYNGEE. CDR3 length: 17 residues. V was pared by 0 bases and J by 0 bases, with 16 bases between. This clonotype has only a few counts. One entry per CDR3 protein results from TCRdb running MiXCR on the RT-PCR reads. The sample has some 880,000 distinct CDR3 sequences, about a sixth seen once. The TCR comes from a human donor who was either an allogeneic HSCT recipient or a stem cell or donor lymphocyte infusion donor (not recorded which). It is not recorded whose cells these are; they may come from a transplant donor. This rearrangement joins TRBV9 to TRBJ2-7; D remains ambiguous. What was sequenced was blood, either unsorted or a sorted T cell fraction (not recorded which). This CDR3 reads CASSVEGFLSSSYEQYF. DNA of the CDR3: TGTGCCAGCAGCGTAGAAGGGTTTCTTTCTAGCTCCTACGAGCAGTACTTC. Supplemented by reference TRBV9 and TRBJ2-7, the full variable domain reads DSGVTQTPKHLITATGQRVTLRCSPRSGDLSVYWYQQSLDQGLQFLIQYYNGEERAKGNILERFSAQQFPDLHSELNLSSLELGDSALYFCASSVEGFLSSSYEQYFGPGTRLTVT.